These 11 T cell receptor beta chains were all obtained from the same sample, sequenced in a study of cytomegalovirus exposure and HLA in healthy donors. Researchers ran the PCR with 60 Vbeta and 13 Jbeta primers. The repertoire was sequenced with immunoSEQ multiplex PCR; TCRdb's copy has only in-frame clones and lacks some. Of about 150,000 clones listed, about three quarters are singletons. Sequencing was done on a sample of PBMCs. The receptor source for this set is a woman between 40 and 50 years old in good health and CMV-seronegative.

V gene TRBV6-6 combines with J gene TRBJ2-5; unclear D gene. This CDR3 has 14 amino acids. Germline assignment: CDR1 MNHNY and CDR2 SVGAGI (reference sequence). Trimming pared 2 bases from V and 5 bases from J, leaving 12 bases between. DNA for the CDR3: TGTGCCAGCAGTTACCAGACTCCCGGGGAGACCCAGTACTTC. Translation gives CASSYQTPGETQYF.

The CDR3 DNA reads as TGTGCCAGCAGCTTGGTCACTAGCGGGAGGGCCGTTGGTGAGCAGTTCTTC. Translating it yields CASSLVTSGRAVGEQFF. V gene TRBV5-6 combines with J gene TRBJ2-1, with 13 nucleotides matching TRBD2. Unmatched junction bases numbered 9, after V lost 0 bases and J lost 9 bases. The CDR3 is 17 amino acids. Germline V gene sequence: CDR1 SGHDT, CDR2 YYEEEE.

J is TRBJ2-1 and V is TRBV6-5; 8 bases fit TRBD2. J lost 2 bases, V lost 5 bases, and 5 bases had no gene match. The CDR3 loop spans 15 amino acids. The germline V gene encodes CDR1 MNHEY and CDR2 SVGAGI. CDR3 region: CASSTTSGPYNEQFF. Written as DNA, the CDR3 is TGTGCCAGCAGTACTACTAGCGGACCCTACAATGAGCAGTTCTTC.

This clone was observed a single time. This chain connects TRBV11-3 to TRBJ2-1; 14 bases match TRBD2. The CDR3 runs 16 residues. The germline gives CDR1 SGHNT, CDR2 YENEEA. V dropped 3 bases and J dropped 5; count of bases not matched to a gene: 3. Here the CDR3 DNA reads TGTGCCAGCAGCTTCTCGGGACTAGCGGGAGACAATGAGCAGTTCTTC. Protein: CASSFSGLAGDNEQFF. Together with reference TRBV11-3 and TRBJ2-1, the CDR3 gives the full variable domain: EAGVVQSPRYKIIEKKQPVAFWCNPISGHNTLYWYLQNLGQGPELLIRYENEEAVDDSQLPKDRFSAERLKGVDSTLKIQPAELGDSAVYLCASSFSGLAGDNEQFFGPGTRLTVL.

Written as DNA, the CDR3 is TGTGCCAGCAGTTTACCCTCAGGGGTTCCAACTGAAGCTTTCTTT. It yields the protein CASSLPSGVPTEAFF. J is TRBJ1-1 and V is TRBV28, with D maybe TRBD1 (6 bases). Germline CDR1 and CDR2: MDHEN and SYDVKM. The CDR3 runs to 15 residues. With 2 bases removed from V and 5 bases from J, the gap between germline ends came to 15 bases. Full variable domain (rest looked up from reference TRBV28 and TRBJ1-1): DVKVTQSSRYLVKRTGEKVFLECVQDMDHENMFWYRQDPGLGLRLIYFSYDVKMKEKGDIPEGYSVSREKKERFSLILESASTNQTSMYLCASSLPSGVPTEAFFGQGTRLTVV.

The chain couples TRBV5-1 to TRBJ1-2; tentatively, D is TRBD1 (5 bases). The germline CDR1 and CDR2 sequences are SGHRS and YFSETQ. The CDR3 is 14 residues long. V was trimmed by 3 bases and J by 4 bases, leaving 13 bases between them. Written as DNA, the CDR3 is TGCGCCAGCAGCTCGGTTGTGGGGGGCTATGGCTACACCTTC. Its translation: CASSSVVGGYGYTF.

The J gene is TRBJ1-1, the V gene TRBV6-1; D gene ambiguous. V was cut by 7 bases and J by 3 bases, with 12 bases left in between. The CDR3 spans 13 residues. The germline V gene encodes CDR1 MNHNS and CDR2 SASEGT. The CDR3: CASTMSPDTEAFF. In DNA, the CDR3 is TGTGCCAGCACCATGAGCCCGGACACTGAAGCTTTCTTT.

The gene calls are TRBV6-5 and TRBJ2-7; D might be TRBD2 (6 bases). The V gene lost 2 bases and the J gene lost 0 bases, with 14 bases spanning the gap. Germline CDR1 is MNHEY and CDR2 is SVGAGI. There are 16 residues in the CDR3. The CDR3 reads CASSYAGTWSSYEQYF. DNA of the CDR3: TGTGCCAGCAGTTACGCCGGGACTTGGAGCTCCTACGAGCAGTACTTC.

This chain joins TRBV5-1 and TRBJ2-1; D call uncertain. V shed 0 bases and J shed 5 bases, with 12 bases lying between them. Per the germline V gene, CDR1 is SGHRS and CDR2 is YFSETQ. CDR3 length equals 15 residues. The CDR3 DNA is TGCGCCAGCAGCTTGGACAGAATTTATCACAATGAGCAGTTCTTC. Translation gives CASSLDRIYHNEQFF.

J is TRBJ1-2 and V is TRBV19, with TRBD1 identical over 10 bases. The CDR3 has 14 amino acids. Germline-derived CDR1 and CDR2 are LNHDA and SQIVND (reference sequence). With 9 bases clipped from V and 8 bases from J, the junction kept 12 bases outside the gene matches. The CDR3 DNA reads as TGTGCCAGCCAACTGGGAAGGACAGGGGGAGGCTACACCTTC. Its translation: CASQLGRTGGGYTF.

This clone was detected once. This chain uses TRBV28 with TRBJ2-5; the D gene is possibly TRBD1 (6 bases). Germline CDR1 and CDR2: MDHEN and SYDVKM. Trimming took 5 bases from V and 4 from J, leaving 14 bases between them. The CDR3 contains 14 residues. This CDR3 reads CASSRGMGAETQYF. CDR3 DNA sequence: TGTGCCAGCAGTAGGGGTATGGGGGCAGAGACCCAGTACTTC.